This passage covers 12 T cell receptor beta chains from one sample sequenced in a study of T cell changes during pregnancy in multiple sclerosis. Libraries were prepared by immunoSEQ multiplex PCR; TCRdb keeps only in-frame clonotypes and omits some of them. The sample holds more than 55,000 clones, approximately 90% seen once. The sample in question was peripheral blood, obtained in the first trimester of pregnancy. These receptors were obtained from a female donor in good health, enrolled as a control in a pregnancy study.

This rearrangement joins TRBV14 to TRBJ2-2, with 8 bases identical to TRBD1. J gave up 5 bases and V 2 bases, and 7 bases lay outside the gene matches. This CDR3 has 16 residues. Germline CDR1 and CDR2: SGHDN and FVKESK. CDR3 coding DNA: TGTGCCAGCAGCCAATCTAGGACAGGGAATACCGGGGAGCTGTTTTTT. Translated: CASSQSRTGNTGELFF.

This clone was observed once. The chain couples TRBV5-1 to TRBJ1-5; 11 nucleotides align to TRBD1. Germline values: CDR1 SGHRS, CDR2 YFSETQ. The CDR3 is 15 residues long. The V segment lost 4 bases and the J segment 6 bases; nucleotides outside the gene matches: 6. In DNA form, the CDR3 reads TGCGCCAGCAGCCAATCCGGGACAGGGGGTCAGCCCCAGCATTTT. Translation gives CASSQSGTGGQPQHF.

The V call is TRBV11-3, the J call TRBJ2-7, with 8 bases fitting TRBD2. V dropped 1 base and J dropped 7; count of bases not matched to a gene: 12. CDR1 is SGHNT, CDR2 YENEEA, per germline. The CDR3 consists of 16 residues. CDR3 loop: CASSLARVSGTLEQYF. The CDR3 DNA follows: TGTGCCAGCAGCTTAGCCCGAGTTAGCGGGACATTGGAGCAGTACTTC.

The chain employs TRBV28 and TRBJ1-2, with D maybe TRBD1 (6 bases). This CDR3 region has 14 residues. V dropped 2 bases and J dropped 3 bases, with 10 bases sitting between them. Germline V lookup: CDR1 MDHEN, CDR2 SYDVKM. CDR3 bases: TGTGCCAGCAGTTTAGGGGGCCGGCACTATGGCTACACCTTC. It specifies CASSLGGRHYGYTF.

This clone was observed a handful of times. The rearrangement joins TRBV2 to TRBJ1-1; 7 nucleotides line up with TRBD1. The CDR3 sequence is 13 residues long. V lost 11 bases to trimming and J lost 5 bases; unmatched junction nucleotides: 11. From germline, CDR1 is SNHLY and CDR2 FYNNEI. Here the CDR3 reads CALQFDRVTEAFF. CDR3 in DNA: TGTGCCCTACAATTTGACAGGGTTACTGAAGCTTTCTTT.

The chain combines TRBV30 with TRBJ1-3; 10 bases are shared with TRBD1. The V gene's germline CDR1 is GTSNPN and CDR2 SVGIG (reference sequence). The ends lost 6 bases at V and 2 bases at J; junction bases unmatched: 4. CDR3 size: 14 residues. CDR3 coding DNA: TGTGCCTGCAGGGACAGGGGAGCTGGAAACACCATATATTTT. The encoded protein is CACRDRGAGNTIYF.

The J gene is TRBJ1-2, the V gene TRBV28; 8 bases match TRBD1. Germline values: CDR1 MDHEN, CDR2 SYDVKM. Trimming took 6 bases from V and 3 from J; bases not matched to a gene: 6. CDR3 length equals 14 residues. This CDR3 reads CASRLQGGDYGYTF. CDR3 sequence (DNA): TGTGCCAGCAGGTTACAGGGGGGCGACTATGGCTACACCTTC.

The gene calls are TRBV9 and TRBJ2-1; 8 positions agree with TRBD2. This CDR3 spans 15 amino acids. The ends lost 1 base at V and 8 bases at J; junction bases unmatched: 8. Germline values: CDR1 SGDLS, CDR2 YYNGEE. CDR3 nucleotides: TGTGCCAGCAGCGTAAGGAGCGGGAGTATGGATGAGCAGTTCTTC. Its protein product is CASSVRSGSMDEQFF.

The J gene is TRBJ2-7, the V gene TRBV2; 7 nucleotides align to TRBD1. There are 14 residues in the CDR3. The ends lost 8 bases at V and 0 bases at J; junction bases unmatched: 7. The V gene's germline CDR1 is SNHLY and CDR2 FYNNEI. CDR3 DNA: TGTGCCAGCGTCGGGACAGCCCACTCCTACGAGCAGTACTTC. This gives the protein CASVGTAHSYEQYF.

A single count supports this clone. The J gene is TRBJ2-1, the V gene TRBV7-9, with TRBD2 as a possible D gene (5 bases). Germline assignment: CDR1 SEHNR and CDR2 FQNEAQ (reference sequence). V lost 3 bases and J lost 7, with 16 bases in between. The length of the CDR3 is 15 residues. CDR3 DNA: TGTGCCAGCAGCTTGAGCGGATTTTTACTAAATGAGCAGTTCTTC. The encoded protein is CASSLSGFLLNEQFF.

V gene TRBV28 combines with J gene TRBJ2-7, with no clear D. Between the trimmed V and J ends, which lost 4 bases and 4 bases, there was a span of 17 bases. Per the germline V gene, CDR1 is MDHEN and CDR2 is SYDVKM. The CDR3 is made up of 15 amino acids. The CDR3 sequence is CASSSGSLFPYEQYF. Here the CDR3 DNA reads TGTGCCAGCAGTTCAGGTTCCCTTTTCCCATACGAGCAGTACTTC.

The genes are TRBV11-2 and TRBJ2-6; no reliable D call. Germline V gene data show CDR1 as SGHAT and CDR2 as FQNNGV. Trimming removed 5 bases from V and 4 bases from J, with 15 bases in between. The CDR3 runs 16 residues. CDR3 DNA sequence: TGTGCCAGCAGCGCCGAGGTGGGTTCGGGGGCCAACGTCCTGACTTTC. This sequence encodes CASSAEVGSGANVLTF.